The clone carrying this T cell receptor beta chain was picked up one time. What it binds is not known. The CDR3 runs to 17 residues. Germline V CDR1 and CDR2: KGHDR, SFDVKD. Trimming removed 2 bases from V and 5 bases from J; junction bases left unmatched: 12. This sample stems from a study of vaccination and CD4 T cells after COVID-19. Study overall: Median time from COVID diagnosis to post-COVID sampling was 101 days (35 to 161).

Regarding treatment: approximately 11-day PBMC culture with coronavirus spike peptide pools or control peptides (ViraFEST assay). Whole-study findings and limits: Only relatively few convalescent patients were studied, and early post-infection timepoints were not analyzed.

The Oncomine TCR Beta short-read assay sequenced DNA from cultured CD4+ T cells. Genomic DNA was drawn out of CD4+ T cells grown in culture. In TCRdb, the PCR reads were re-called with MiXCR into one record per CDR3 protein. The table shows some 25,000 distinct CDR3 sequences, with around 49% occurring only once. The clonotype comes from a human donor who had recovered from COVID-19. The gene calls are TRBV24-1 and TRBJ2-5; 8 bases agree with TRBD1. The sample consisted of CD4+ T cells from blood, cultured in vitro. The DNA for the CDR3 is TGTGCCACCAGTGATTACCTCCAGGGGGCGGGTAGGGAGACCCAGTACTTC. It translates to CATSDYLQGAGRETQYF.